These 3 T cell receptor beta chains were sequenced from one sample in a study of shared clonotypes between healthy human individuals. Profiled with immunoSEQ multiplex PCR; TCRdb holds only in-frame clones, not every one. The data hold almost 700,000 clones, with approximately 90% observed a single time. It was CD45RO-negative cells, positively selected for CCR7, that made up naive CD8 cells, with terminally differentiated effector memory CD45RA+ cells excluded. Sequencing used naive CD8+ T cells sorted from blood. Receptor source: a man aged 25-45 years in good health.

This chain connects TRBV4-1 to TRBJ1-1; TRBD1 is a possible D gene (6 bases). Trimming pared 7 bases from V and 2 bases from J, leaving 8 bases between. CDR3 size: 12 residues. Germline assignment: CDR1 MGHRA and CDR2 YSYEKL. In DNA, the CDR3 is TGCGCCAGCATCGGGGGCAACACTGAAGCTTTCTTT. This codes for CASIGGNTEAFF.

The chain carries TRBV9 and TRBJ2-3, with D perhaps matching TRBD1 or TRBD2 (5 bases each). There are 14 residues in the CDR3. Germline loops: CDR1 SGDLS, CDR2 YYNGEE. Between the trimmed V and J ends, which lost 7 bases and 3 bases, there was a span of 15 bases. CDR3 protein: CASGPGRTTDTQYF. CDR3 bases: TGTGCCAGCGGTCCGGGACGCACTACAGATACGCAGTATTTT.

V and J are TRBV4-2 and TRBJ2-7; D is possibly TRBD2 (6 bases). V was cut by 5 bases and J by 2 bases, with 19 bases left in between. Germline V gene sequence: CDR1 LGHNA, CDR2 YNFKEQ. CDR3 length: 16 residues. The CDR3 nucleotides read TGTGCCAGCAGCTCAACTGGGGGGAGATTAGCCTACGAGCAGTACTTC. This encodes CASSSTGGRLAYEQYF.